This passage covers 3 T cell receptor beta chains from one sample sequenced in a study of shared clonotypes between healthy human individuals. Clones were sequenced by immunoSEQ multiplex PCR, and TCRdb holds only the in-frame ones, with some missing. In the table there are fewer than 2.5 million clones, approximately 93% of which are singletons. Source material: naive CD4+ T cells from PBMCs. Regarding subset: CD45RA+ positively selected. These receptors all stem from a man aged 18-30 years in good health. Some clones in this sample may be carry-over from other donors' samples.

The CDR3 region is CATSIRQGYEQYF. The CDR3 nucleotides read TGTGCCACCAGCATCCGACAGGGCTACGAGCAGTACTTC. This chain joins TRBV15 and TRBJ2-7; 7 bases fit TRBD1. The V segment lost 4 bases and the J segment 3 bases; nucleotides outside the gene matches: 3. Germline lookup yields CDR1 LNHNV and CDR2 YYDKDF (reference sequence). The CDR3 length is 13 residues.

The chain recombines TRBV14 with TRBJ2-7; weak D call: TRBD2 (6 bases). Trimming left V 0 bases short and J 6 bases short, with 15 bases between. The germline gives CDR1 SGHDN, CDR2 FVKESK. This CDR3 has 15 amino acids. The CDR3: CASSQEFISGGEQYF. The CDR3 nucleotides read TGTGCCAGCAGCCAAGAATTCATCTCCGGGGGCGAGCAGTACTTC. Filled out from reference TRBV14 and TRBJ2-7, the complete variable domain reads EAGVTQFPSHSVIEKGQTVTLRCDPISGHDNLYWYRRVMGKEIKFLLHFVKESKQDESGMPNNRFLAERTGGTYSTLKVQPAELEDSGVYFCASSQEFISGGEQYFGPGTRLTVT.

The CDR3 nucleotides are TGTGCCAGCAGTGACCACGGGTCCCTCTCTGGGGCCAACGTCCTGACTTTC. Its translation is CASSDHGSLSGANVLTF. The genes are TRBV6-1 and TRBJ2-6; D not certain. V lost 3 bases to trimming and J lost 0 bases, with 12 bases between them. CDR3 length equals 17 residues. Germline CDR1 MNHNS, CDR2 SASEGT.